This is a list of T cell receptor beta chains from one sample in a study of Tregs in tolerant kidney transplant recipients. Sequencing was performed with immunoSEQ multiplex PCR; in TCRdb, only in-frame clones are kept and a portion is missing. The sample has more than 60,000 clones; around 98% are singletons. The source was CD4+ T cells from blood, collected before the transplant. All receptors come from a human donor who received a combined kidney and bone marrow transplant. CDR3s include the opening cysteine and the closing phenylalanine or tryptophan. The D gene is left open where the match is weak. Clone size is shown for a subset of rows, as once, few, many or a class of expanded clone.

clone_size,v_call,d_call,j_call,cdr3_length,cdr3_aa,cdr3_nt
-,TRBV2,-,TRBJ1-4,17,CASSVRPPGAGGEKLFF,TGTGCCAGCAGTGTGCGGCCCCCCGGGGCCGGAGGGGAAAAACTGTTTTTT
-,TRBV10-3,-,TRBJ1-5,14,CAISEEYSNQPQHF,TGTGCCATCAGCGAGGAGTATAGCAATCAGCCCCAGCATTTT
-,TRBV11-3,-,TRBJ2-2,14,CASSLAASYGELFF,TGTGCCAGCAGCTTAGCGGCTAGCTACGGGGAGCTGTTTTTT
-,TRBV5-4,TRBD2,TRBJ2-3,14,CASTLEGTRDTQYF,TGTGCCAGCACCTTGGAGGGGACTAGAGATACGCAGTATTTT
-,TRBV11-2,-,TRBJ1-2,15,CASSLEPRVRYGYTF,TGTGCCAGCAGCTTAGAGCCCAGGGTTCGGTATGGCTACACCTTC
-,TRBV6-1,TRBD1,TRBJ1-5,15,CASSEDRGRVQPQHF,TGTGCCAGCAGTGAAGACAGGGGGAGGGTTCAGCCCCAGCATTTT
-,TRBV9,-,TRBJ2-2,17,CASSVVSLALNTGELFF,TGTGCCAGCAGCGTAGTGTCGCTAGCATTAAACACCGGGGAGCTGTTTTTT
once,TRBV4-3,TRBD1,TRBJ1-2,15,CASSQVPGGAYGYTF,TGCGCCAGCAGCCAAGTCCCAGGGGGCGCGTATGGCTACACCTTC
-,TRBV5-4,-,TRBJ2-1,17,CASSLLSFYGGRNEQFF,TGTGCCAGCAGCTTGCTGAGCTTCTACGGAGGTCGCAATGAGCAGTTCTTC
-,TRBV2,-,TRBJ2-7,14,CASSPGRGTYEQYF,TGTGCCAGCAGTCCAGGGAGGGGGACCTACGAGCAGTACTTC
-,TRBV5-1,-,TRBJ2-2,16,CASSLDPSANTGELFF,TGCGCCAGCAGCTTGGATCCATCAGCGAACACCGGGGAGCTGTTTTTT
-,TRBV6-5,TRBD1,TRBJ1-2,13,CASSRDRVYGYTF,TGTGCCAGCAGCCGGGACAGGGTCTATGGCTACACCTTC
-,TRBV9,-,TRBJ2-1,16,CASSVTSNLPDNEQFF,TGTGCCAGCAGCGTAACTTCAAATCTTCCTGACAATGAGCAGTTCTTC
-,TRBV4-1,TRBD2,TRBJ2-1,17,CASSHEGLESSYNEQFF,TGCGCCAGCAGCCACGAGGGACTAGAGAGCTCCTACAATGAGCAGTTCTTC
once,TRBV9,-,TRBJ1-2,15,CASSEDPTVIYGYTF,TGTGCCAGCAGCGAAGACCCGACAGTGATCTATGGCTACACCTTC
-,TRBV7-3,TRBD2,TRBJ2-3,15,CASSFIAGGTDTQYF,TGTGCCAGCAGCTTTATAGCGGGGGGCACAGATACGCAGTATTTT
-,TRBV27,-,TRBJ2-3,14,CASSLWRSTDTQYF,TGTGCCAGCAGTTTGTGGCGGAGCACAGATACGCAGTATTTT
-,TRBV5-1,TRBD2,TRBJ2-1,17,CASSQELAGNSYNEQFF,TGCGCCAGCAGCCAGGAACTAGCGGGGAACTCCTACAATGAGCAGTTCTTC
-,TRBV10-3,-,TRBJ1-2,16,CAISESIHRGNYGYTF,TGTGCCATCAGTGAGTCAATTCATAGGGGCAACTATGGCTACACCTTC
-,TRBV18,TRBD1,TRBJ1-5,14,CASSRGQGGQPQHF,TGTGCCAGCTCACGAGGACAGGGGGGTCAGCCCCAGCATTTT